The 5 T cell receptor beta chains presented below share a single source sample, sequenced in a study of cytomegalovirus exposure and HLA in healthy donors. PCR amplification relied on 60 Vbeta primers (plus 13 Jbeta primers). TCRdb keeps only in-frame clones here, not all; method: immunoSEQ multiplex PCR. The sample holds about 150,000 clones, 84% seen once. Sequencing input: PBMCs. These receptors were collected from a boy aged 2-15 years in good health and CMV-seronegative.

The chain joins TRBV6-5 to TRBJ2-5, with a possible D match to TRBD1 (6 bases). Germline CDR1 MNHEY, CDR2 SVGAGI. V lost 4 bases, J lost 8 bases, and 8 bases lay in between. The CDR3 is 11 amino acids. The CDR3 reads CASSLQGTQYF. CDR3 bases: TGTGCCAGCAGTTTACAGGGAACCCAGTACTTC.

This chain connects TRBV10-3 to TRBJ2-2; TRBD2 matches 10 bases. The V segment lost 10 bases and the J segment 3 bases; nucleotides outside the gene matches: 8. This CDR3 region has 15 residues. CDR1 and CDR2 from the germline V gene are ENHRY and SYGVKD. DNA of the CDR3: TGTGCCACTTCCTCTAGCGGGAGCTACACCGGGGAGCTGTTTTTT. Translating gives CATSSSGSYTGELFF.

This chain uses TRBV5-6 with TRBJ1-4; D is unclear. Per the germline V gene, CDR1 is SGHDT and CDR2 is YYEEEE. Trimming removed 0 bases at V and 6 bases at J, with 9 bases between. This CDR3 spans 14 amino acids. This CDR3 reads CASSLEGSYEKLFF. The CDR3 DNA follows: TGTGCCAGCAGCTTGGAAGGGAGTTATGAAAAACTGTTTTTT.

The V call is TRBV11-3, the J call TRBJ2-1, with 8 nucleotides matching TRBD1. Germline V lookup: CDR1 SGHNT, CDR2 YENEEA. V dropped 2 bases and J dropped 6; count of bases not matched to a gene: 3. The CDR3 is 14 residues long. The DNA for the CDR3 is TGTGCCAGCAGCTTAAAGGGACAGGCCAATGAGCAGTTCTTC. This translates into CASSLKGQANEQFF. Drawing the rest from reference TRBV11-3 and TRBJ2-1, the complete variable domain is EAGVVQSPRYKIIEKKQPVAFWCNPISGHNTLYWYLQNLGQGPELLIRYENEEAVDDSQLPKDRFSAERLKGVDSTLKIQPAELGDSAVYLCASSLKGQANEQFFGPGTRLTVL.

As concerns this clone: A read error may account for a junction end that differs from germline. This chain joins TRBV9 and TRBJ2-1; weak D call: TRBD2 (6 bases). The CDR3 has 13 residues. Per germline, CDR1 SGDLS and CDR2 YYNGEE. This chain's CDR3 is CASSASPGEEFLF. The CDR3 region has the DNA TGTGCCAGCAGCGCGTCTCCGGGGGAAGAGTTCCTCTTC.